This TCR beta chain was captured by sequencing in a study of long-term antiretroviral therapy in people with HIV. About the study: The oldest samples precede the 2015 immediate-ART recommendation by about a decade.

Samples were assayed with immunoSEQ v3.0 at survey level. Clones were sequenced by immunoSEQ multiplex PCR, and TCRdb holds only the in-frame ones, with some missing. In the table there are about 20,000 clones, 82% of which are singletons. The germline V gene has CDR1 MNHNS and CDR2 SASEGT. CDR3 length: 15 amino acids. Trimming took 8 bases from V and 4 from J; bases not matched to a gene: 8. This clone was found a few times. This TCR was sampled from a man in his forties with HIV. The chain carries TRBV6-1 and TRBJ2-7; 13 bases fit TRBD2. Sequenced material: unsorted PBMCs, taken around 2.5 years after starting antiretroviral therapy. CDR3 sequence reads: CASVMGLAGRYEQYF. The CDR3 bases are TGTGCCAGCGTAATGGGACTAGCGGGGCGGTACGAGCAGTACTTC.